The present T cell receptor (beta chain) was sequenced within a study of blood T cell repertoires in COVID-19. Assay: immunoSEQ multiplex PCR; the TCRdb copy retains only in-frame clones and omits some. The table records a few hundred thousand clones, roughly 87% of them present only once. Losses at the gene ends were 4 bases for V and 3 bases for J; bases not matched to a gene: 5. CDR1 LGHNA and CDR2 YNFKEQ come from the germline V gene. This CDR3 is 15 amino acids long. What was sequenced was PBMCs or T cells enriched from blood (not recorded which). This clonotype originated in a woman under 30 who had recovered from COVID-19. This chain joins TRBV4-2 and TRBJ1-2, with 10 bases identical to TRBD1. The CDR3 DNA sequence: TGTGCCAGCAGCCCCGGACAGGGGGGGGACTATGGCTACACCTTC. Its protein is CASSPGQGGDYGYTF.